This T cell receptor beta chain was sequenced for a study of technical replicates of blood from four donors. Only in-frame clones appear in the TCRdb table, and some are missing; sequencing was by immunoSEQ multiplex PCR. The data show more than 75,000 clones, 96% seen once. V lost 5 bases and J 3 bases, leaving 14 bases between the germline ends. CDR1 and CDR2 from the germline V gene are LGHNA and YSLEER. This CDR3 contains 14 residues. This receptor was taken from a human donor in good health. The V gene is TRBV4-3, the J gene TRBJ2-7; a possible D gene is TRBD1 (6 bases). The source material was T cells isolated from PBMCs. The CDR3 nucleotides are TGCGCCAGCAGCGCCCGGGACAAAATCTACGAGCAGTACTTC. Protein sequence: CASSARDKIYEQYF.